The clone carrying this T cell receptor beta chain was counted a few times. This entry is derived from a study of blood T cell repertoires in COVID-19. Libraries were prepared by immunoSEQ multiplex PCR; TCRdb keeps only in-frame clonotypes and omits some of them. The data show about 130,000 clones, 81% seen once. The CDR3 runs 13 residues. Looked up from germline, CDR1 is LNHDA and CDR2 is SQIVND (reference sequence). V shed 1 base, J shed 12 bases, and the junction held 4 bases outside the gene matches. Material: peripheral blood. This chain connects TRBV19 to TRBJ1-1, with 11 bases matching TRBD1. The receptor was derived from a man aged 30 to 45 with COVID-19, enrolled during active disease. CDR3 nucleotides: TGTGCCAGTAGTATAGTTGGGACAGGGGGAACTTTCTTT. Residues: CASSIVGTGGTFF.